A selection of T cell receptor beta chains follows, all from one sample in a study of CD8 T cells in Susac syndrome. TCRdb ran MiXCR on the immunoSEQ multiplex PCR reads and lists one entry per CDR3 protein. The sample includes 15,000 to 20,000 distinct CDR3 sequences, 85% to 95% seen only once; the top ten take roughly 0.23%. Material for sequencing was CD8+ T cells from PBMCs. The receptors were gathered from a human donor in good health. CDR3s include the opening cysteine and the closing phenylalanine or tryptophan. Each record gives: J gene, clone size, D gene, V gene, CDR3 DNA, CDR3 protein. The D gene is left open where the match is weak. Expanded clones are given a class, and other clones once, few, many or no size at all.

TRBJ2-1 | - | - | TRBV7-3 | TGTGCCAGCAGCTCGAGCGCGGGCGGTAATGAGCAGTTCTTC | CASSSSAGGNEQFF
TRBJ2-1 | - | - | TRBV27 | TGTGCCAGCAGTTTTGGGGGAACGTGGGGGCACAATGAGCAGTTCTTC | CASSFGGTWGHNEQFF
TRBJ1-2 | once | - | TRBV14 | TGTGCCAGCAGCCAGCAGGGAGCCTGGTATGGCTACACCTTC | CASSQQGAWYGYTF
TRBJ2-5 | - | TRBD2 | TRBV10-3 | TGTGCGGGGAGTAGCGGGACCCGAGAGACCCAGTACTTC | CAGSSGTRETQYF
TRBJ2-6 | - | - | TRBV7-8 | TGTGCCAGCAGCTTAGGAGTCTCTGGGGCCAACGTCCTGACTTTC | CASSLGVSGANVLTF
TRBJ1-1 | once | - | TRBV19 | TGTGCCAGTAACGGGGGTAGTAACACTGAAGCTTTCTTT | CASNGGSNTEAFF
TRBJ1-3 | - | - | TRBV4-3 | TGCGCCAGCAGCCAAGAAGTCCAAGCGAAAGGAAACACCATATATTTT | CASSQEVQAKGNTIYF
TRBJ2-7 | once | - | TRBV23-1 | TGCGCCAGCAGTCCCAACTCTTCGGGCTTCTACGAGCAGTACTTC | CASSPNSSGFYEQYF
TRBJ2-1 | - | TRBD1 | TRBV19 | TGTGCCAGTAGAGCCCCCGGGACAGGGGGCTACAATGAGCAGTTCTTC | CASRAPGTGGYNEQFF
TRBJ2-1 | - | - | TRBV7-3 | TGTGCCAGCAGCTTAACCGGCGGGATAGTCGATGAGCAGTTCTTC | CASSLTGGIVDEQFF
TRBJ2-3 | - | TRBD1 | TRBV28 | TGTGCCAGCATTAGGGGGACAGGGGAAACCTGCACAGATACGCAGTATTTT | CASIRGTGETCTDTQYF
TRBJ1-2 | - | - | TRBV3-1 | TGTGCCAGCAGCCTCCTGACTGAGACGCCCTATGGCTACACCTTC | CASSLLTETPYGYTF
TRBJ2-7 | - | TRBD1 | TRBV6-5 | TGTGCCAGCAGTCCCTCAACAGGGGGCTACGAGCAGTACTTC | CASSPSTGGYEQYF
TRBJ1-1 | - | TRBD1 | TRBV30 | TGTGCTTGGATGGGAGCGACAGGGTGGGAGATGCACACTGAAGCTTTCTTT | CAWMGATGWEMHTEAFF
TRBJ1-5 | - | - | TRBV28 | TGTGCCAGCAGTTACCTGCCCGGAGCTCAAGGCAATCAGCCCCAGCATTTT | CASSYLPGAQGNQPQHF
TRBJ2-7 | - | TRBD2 | TRBV29-1 | TGCAGCGTTGAAAGGCGGGAGGGCCGCTACGAGCAGTACTTC | CSVERREGRYEQYF